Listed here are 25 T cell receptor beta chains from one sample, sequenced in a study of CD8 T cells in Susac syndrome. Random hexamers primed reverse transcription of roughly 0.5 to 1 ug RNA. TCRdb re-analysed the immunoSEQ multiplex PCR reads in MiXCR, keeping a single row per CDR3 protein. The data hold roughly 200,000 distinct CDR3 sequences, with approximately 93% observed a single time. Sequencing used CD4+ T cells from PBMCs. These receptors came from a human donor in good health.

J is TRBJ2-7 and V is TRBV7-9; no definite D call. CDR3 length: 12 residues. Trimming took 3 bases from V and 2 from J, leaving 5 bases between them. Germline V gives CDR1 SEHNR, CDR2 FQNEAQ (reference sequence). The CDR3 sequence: CASSFTAYEQYV. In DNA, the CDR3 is TGTGCCAGCAGCTTTACAGCCTACGAGCAGTACGTC.

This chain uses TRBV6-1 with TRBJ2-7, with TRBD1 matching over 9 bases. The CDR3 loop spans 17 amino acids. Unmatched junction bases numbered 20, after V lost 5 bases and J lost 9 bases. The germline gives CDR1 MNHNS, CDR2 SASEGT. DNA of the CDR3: TGTGCCAGCAGTCCTAGAGAACCGGGACAGGGAATGTTCGGGCAGTACTTC. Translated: CASSPREPGQGMFGQYF.

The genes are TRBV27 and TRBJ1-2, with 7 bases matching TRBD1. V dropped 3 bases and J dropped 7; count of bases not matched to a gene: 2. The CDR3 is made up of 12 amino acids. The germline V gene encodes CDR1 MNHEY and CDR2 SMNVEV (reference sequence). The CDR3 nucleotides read TGTGCCAGCAGTTTCGACAGGGTTGGCTACACCTTC. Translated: CASSFDRVGYTF.

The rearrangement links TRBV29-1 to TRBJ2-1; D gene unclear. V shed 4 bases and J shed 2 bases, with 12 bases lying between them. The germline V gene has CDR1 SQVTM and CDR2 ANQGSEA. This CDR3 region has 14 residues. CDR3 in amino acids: CSVVRLETYNEQFF. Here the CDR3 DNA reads TGCAGCGTTGTTCGACTGGAAACCTACAATGAGCAGTTCTTC.

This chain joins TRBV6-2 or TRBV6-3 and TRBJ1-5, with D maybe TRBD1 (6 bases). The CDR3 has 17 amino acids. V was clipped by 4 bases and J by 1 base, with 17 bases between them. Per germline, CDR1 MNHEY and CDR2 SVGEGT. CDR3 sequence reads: CASSFPTGPLSNQPQHF. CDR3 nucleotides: TGTGCCAGCAGTTTCCCGACAGGACCCTTAAGCAATCAGCCCCAGCATTTT.

The CDR3 bases are TGTGCCAGCAGCTTAGCCGTGGACGAGCCCTACGAGCAGTACGTC. Translating gives CASSLAVDEPYEQYV. The V gene is TRBV7-2, the J gene TRBJ2-7, with D unresolved. V lost 0 bases and J 2 bases, leaving 11 bases between the germline ends. Germline V gene lookup returns CDR1 SGHTA and CDR2 FQGNSA. The CDR3 is 15 amino acids.

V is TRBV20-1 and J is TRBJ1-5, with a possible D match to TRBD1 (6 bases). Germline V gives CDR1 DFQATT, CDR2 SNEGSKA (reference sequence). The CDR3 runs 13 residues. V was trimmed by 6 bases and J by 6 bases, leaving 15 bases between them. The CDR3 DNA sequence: TGCAGTGCGAGTTGGGGGGCGGCTCAGCCCCAGCATTTT. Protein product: CSASWGAAQPQHF.

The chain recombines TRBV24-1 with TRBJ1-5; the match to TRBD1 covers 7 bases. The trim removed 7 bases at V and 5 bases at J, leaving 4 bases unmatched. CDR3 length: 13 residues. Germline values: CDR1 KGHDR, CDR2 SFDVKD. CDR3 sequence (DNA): TGTGCCACCAGCGGGACAGCCTATCAGCCCCAGCATTTT. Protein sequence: CATSGTAYQPQHF.

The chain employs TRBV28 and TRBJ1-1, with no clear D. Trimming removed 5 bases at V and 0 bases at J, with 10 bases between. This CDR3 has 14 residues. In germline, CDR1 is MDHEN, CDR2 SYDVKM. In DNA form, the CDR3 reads TGTGCCAGCAGTCCACCCCACCTGAACACTGAAGCTTTCTTT. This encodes CASSPPHLNTEAFF.

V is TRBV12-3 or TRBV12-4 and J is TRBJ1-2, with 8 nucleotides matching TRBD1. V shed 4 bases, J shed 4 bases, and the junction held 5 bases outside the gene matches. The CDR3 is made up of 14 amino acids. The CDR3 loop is CASSSRTGSYGYTF. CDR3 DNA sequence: TGTGCCAGCAGTTCAAGGACAGGGTCCTATGGCTACACCTTC.

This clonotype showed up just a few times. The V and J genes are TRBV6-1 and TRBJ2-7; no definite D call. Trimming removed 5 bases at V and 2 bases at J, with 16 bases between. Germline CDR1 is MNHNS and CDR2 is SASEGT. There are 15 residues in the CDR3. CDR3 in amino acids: CASSPPKLTTYEQYV. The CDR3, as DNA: TGTGCCAGCAGTCCCCCCAAACTTACGACCTACGAGCAGTACGTC.

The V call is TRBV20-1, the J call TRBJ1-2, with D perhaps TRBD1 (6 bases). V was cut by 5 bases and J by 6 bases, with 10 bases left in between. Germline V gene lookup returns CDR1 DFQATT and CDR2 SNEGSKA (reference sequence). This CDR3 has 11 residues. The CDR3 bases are TGCAGTGCTCCGCGGACAGATGGCTACACCTTC. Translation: CSAPRTDGYTF.

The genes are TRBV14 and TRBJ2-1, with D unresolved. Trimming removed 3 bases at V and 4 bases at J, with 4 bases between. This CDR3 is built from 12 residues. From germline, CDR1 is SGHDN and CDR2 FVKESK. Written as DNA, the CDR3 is TGTGCCAGCAGCCATTCGTACAATGAGCAGTTCTTC. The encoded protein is CASSHSYNEQFF. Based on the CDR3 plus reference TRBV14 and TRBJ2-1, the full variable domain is EAGVTQFPSHSVIEKGQTVTLRCDPISGHDNLYWYRRVMGKEIKFLLHFVKESKQDESGMPNNRFLAERTGGTYSTLKVQPAELEDSGVYFCASSHSYNEQFFGPGTRLTVL.

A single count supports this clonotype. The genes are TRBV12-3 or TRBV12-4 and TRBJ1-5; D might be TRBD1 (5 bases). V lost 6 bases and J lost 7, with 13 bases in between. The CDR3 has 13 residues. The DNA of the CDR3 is TGTGCCAGCAGGGGGGGTGGAGGACAGCCCCAGCATTTT. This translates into CASRGGGGQPQHF.

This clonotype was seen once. Here the CDR3 reads CATAGGASSEAFF. Written as DNA, the CDR3 is TGTGCCACTGCCGGGGGCGCATCTAGTGAAGCTTTCTTT. The J gene is TRBJ1-1, the V gene TRBV10-3; TRBD1 might be the D (6 bases). V was cut by 10 bases and J by 7 bases, with 19 bases left in between. Germline V gene lookup returns CDR1 ENHRY and CDR2 SYGVKD. The length of the CDR3 is 13 residues.

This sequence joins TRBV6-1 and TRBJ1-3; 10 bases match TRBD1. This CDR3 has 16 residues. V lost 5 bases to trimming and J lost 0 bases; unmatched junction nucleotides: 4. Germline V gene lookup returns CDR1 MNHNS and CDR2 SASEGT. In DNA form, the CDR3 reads TGTGCCAGCAGTCCGGGACAGGGGTTCTCTGGAAACACCATATATTTT. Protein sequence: CASSPGQGFSGNTIYF.

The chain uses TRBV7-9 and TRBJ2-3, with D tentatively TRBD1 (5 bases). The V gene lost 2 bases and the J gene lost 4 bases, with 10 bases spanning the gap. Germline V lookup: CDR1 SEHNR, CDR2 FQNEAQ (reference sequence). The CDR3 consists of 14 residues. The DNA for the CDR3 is TGTGCCAGCAGCTTAACAGGCAGGGCAGATACGCAGTATTTT. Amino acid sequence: CASSLTGRADTQYF.

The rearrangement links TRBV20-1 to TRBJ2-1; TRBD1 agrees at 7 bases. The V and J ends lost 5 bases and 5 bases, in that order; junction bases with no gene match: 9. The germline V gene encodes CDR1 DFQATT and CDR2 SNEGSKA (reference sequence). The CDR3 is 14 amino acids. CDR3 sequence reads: CSAQGDRVNNEQFF. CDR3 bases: TGCAGTGCTCAAGGTGACAGGGTCAACAATGAGCAGTTCTTC.

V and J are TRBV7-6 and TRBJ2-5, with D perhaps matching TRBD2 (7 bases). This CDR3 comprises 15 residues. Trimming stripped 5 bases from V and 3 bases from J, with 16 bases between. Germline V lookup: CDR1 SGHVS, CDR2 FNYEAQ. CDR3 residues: CASSPSGGAKETQYF. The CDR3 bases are TGTGCCAGCAGCCCTTCTGGGGGGGCAAAAGAGACCCAGTACTTC.

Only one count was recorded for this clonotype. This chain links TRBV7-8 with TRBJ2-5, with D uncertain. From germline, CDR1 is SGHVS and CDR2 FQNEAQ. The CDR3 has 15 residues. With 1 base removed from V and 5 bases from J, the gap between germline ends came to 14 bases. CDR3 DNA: TGTGCCAGCAGCTTAGTACAGCACTCGACGGAGACCCAGTACTTC. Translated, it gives CASSLVQHSTETQYF.

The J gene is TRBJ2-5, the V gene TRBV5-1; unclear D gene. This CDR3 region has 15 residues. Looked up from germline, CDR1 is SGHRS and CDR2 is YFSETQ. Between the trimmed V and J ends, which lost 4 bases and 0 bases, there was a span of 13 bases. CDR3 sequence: CASSPHARDQETQYF. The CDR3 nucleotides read TGCGCCAGCAGCCCGCACGCTAGAGACCAAGAGACCCAGTACTTC.

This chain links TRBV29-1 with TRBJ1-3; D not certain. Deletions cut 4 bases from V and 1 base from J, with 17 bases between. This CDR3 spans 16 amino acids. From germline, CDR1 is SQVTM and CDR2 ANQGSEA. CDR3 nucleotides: TGCAGCGTTGTTAGCGGCAGACCGGATTCTGGAAACACCATATATTTT. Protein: CSVVSGRPDSGNTIYF.

CDR3: CASSLTGPTNYGYTF. CDR3 in DNA: TGCGCCAGCAGCTTGACAGGGCCGACAAACTATGGCTACACCTTC. The genes are TRBV5-1 and TRBJ1-2, with a tentative D call TRBD1 (6 bases). CDR3 length equals 15 residues. Trimming pared 1 base from V and 2 bases from J, leaving 12 bases between. CDR1 and CDR2 from the germline V gene are SGHRS and YFSETQ.

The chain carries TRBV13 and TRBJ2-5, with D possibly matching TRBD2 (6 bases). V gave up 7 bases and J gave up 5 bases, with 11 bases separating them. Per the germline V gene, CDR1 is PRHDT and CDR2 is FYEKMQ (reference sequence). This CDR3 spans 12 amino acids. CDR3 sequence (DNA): TGTGCCAGCACCCGTCGGGGGGAGACCCAGTACTTC. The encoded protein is CASTRRGETQYF.

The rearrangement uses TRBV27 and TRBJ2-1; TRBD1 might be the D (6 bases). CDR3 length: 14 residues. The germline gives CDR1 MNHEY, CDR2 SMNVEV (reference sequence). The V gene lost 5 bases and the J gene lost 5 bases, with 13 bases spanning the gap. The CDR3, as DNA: TGTGCCAGCAGTATGTACAGGGAGAACAATGAGCAGTTCTTC. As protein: CASSMYRENNEQFF.